The clone carrying this T cell receptor beta chain was counted between two and nine times. There are 16 residues in the CDR3. V lost 4 bases, J lost 9 bases, and 15 bases stayed unmatched. Germline-derived CDR1 and CDR2 are DFQATT and SNEGSKA (reference sequence). The sorting of naive CD8 T cells used the CD8+CD4-CCR7+CD45RA+ phenotype. This entry comes from a study of molecular identifiers for immune sequencing clone quantification. TCRdb reprocessed the PCR reads with MiXCR, giving one entry per CDR3 protein. The data contain 490,000 or so distinct CDR3 sequences, about 20% of them singletons. The specimen sequenced was naive CD8+ T cells from blood, with Jurkat cell RNA spiked in. Indicated subset: FACS-sorted CD8+CD4-CCR7+CD45RA+ naive T cells. J is TRBJ2-7 and V is TRBV20-1, with 13 nucleotides matching TRBD2. The clonotype comes from a human donor in good health. Some libraries in this study had Jurkat cell RNA spiked in. CDR3 sequence (DNA): TGCAGTGCTATCGGACTAGCGGGAGAGGTGCTGGAGCGGCAGTACTTC. It codes for CSAIGLAGEVLERQYF.